Listed here are 2 T cell receptor beta chains from one sample, sequenced in a study of beta chain features in type 1 diabetes. Study conclusions and caveats: Within each of all four CD4+ subsets, Type 1 diabetes patients had TCRB CDR3s that were moderately but significantly shorter.

The study reverse transcribed the entire isolated RNA, so it sequenced expressed TCRB transcripts. Using immunoSEQ multiplex PCR, the repertoire was profiled, and TCRdb retains in-frame clones only, with some absent. This table has approximately 240,000 clones, roughly 17% appearing once. No antigen has been identified for these receptors. Sequencing was carried out using naive CD4+ T cells from blood. These receptors were taken from a man aged 25-45 years with type 1 diabetes.

V gene TRBV7-9 combines with J gene TRBJ2-5; D is possibly TRBD1 (6 bases). Trimming shortened V by 1 base and J by 2 bases, and 11 bases separated the two germline ends. Looked up from germline, CDR1 is SEHNR and CDR2 is FQNEAQ (reference sequence). The CDR3 runs 15 residues. The CDR3 reads CASSLDPGTQETQYF. The CDR3 nucleotides are TGTGCCAGCAGCTTAGACCCCGGGACACAAGAGACCCAGTACTTC. The full variable domain, completed using reference TRBV7-9 and TRBJ2-5, is DTGVSQNPRHKITKRGQNVTFRCDPISEHNRLYWYRQTLGQGPEFLTYFQNEAQLEKSRLLSDRFSAERPKGSFSTLEIQRTEQGDSAMYLCASSLDPGTQETQYFGPGTRLLVL.

The rearrangement uses TRBV6-5 and TRBJ1-1; no clear D. Germline values: CDR1 MNHEY, CDR2 SVGAGI. Trimming cost V 8 bases and J 2 bases, with 6 bases left between them. The CDR3 loop spans 11 amino acids. The CDR3 coding sequence is TGTGCCAGCGGAAAAAACACTGAAGCTTTCTTT. Translation: CASGKNTEAFF.